Below are 11 T cell receptor beta chains sequenced from a single sample in a study of cytomegalovirus exposure and HLA in healthy donors. PCR primers comprised 60 Vbeta and 13 Jbeta primers. TCRdb's copy holds only in-frame clones and misses some; the assay was immunoSEQ multiplex PCR. The sample gives roughly 100,000 clones, approximately 64% of which show up once; around 3.3% is in the top ten. The material sequenced was PBMCs. Source of these receptors: a woman between 45 and 60 years old in good health and CMV-seronegative.

The V call is TRBV30, the J call TRBJ2-5, with D possibly matching TRBD1 (5 bases). The ends were cut back, 0 bases at V and 3 bases at J, with 8 bases in the middle. The CDR3 is made up of 13 amino acids. Germline V gene lookup returns CDR1 GTSNPN and CDR2 SVGIG (reference sequence). The CDR3 spells CAWSVLGEETQYF. Here the CDR3 DNA reads TGTGCCTGGAGTGTTTTAGGGGAAGAGACCCAGTACTTC.

The V call is TRBV7-9, the J call TRBJ2-3; TRBD2 might be the D (5 bases). V lost 0 bases, J lost 4 bases, and 11 bases lay in between. The CDR3 extends over 15 amino acids. Germline V gene data show CDR1 as SEHNR and CDR2 as FQNEAQ (reference sequence). The CDR3 here is CASSLASGISDTQYF. The CDR3 DNA follows: TGTGCCAGCAGCTTAGCATCGGGGATCTCAGATACGCAGTATTTT.

Only one count was recorded for this clone. The chain recombines TRBV5-1 with TRBJ1-2; D gene uncertain. The germline gives CDR1 SGHRS, CDR2 YFSETQ. This CDR3 comprises 15 residues. Trimming shortened V by 1 base and J by 6 bases, and 16 bases separated the two germline ends. The CDR3 coding sequence is TGCGCCAGCAGCTTGCTGGTTGGGCAGTCCAATGGCTACACCTTC. It translates to CASSLLVGQSNGYTF.

V gene TRBV28 combines with J gene TRBJ2-1; the D is unclear. The CDR3 has 11 amino acids. Germline V gene sequence: CDR1 MDHEN, CDR2 SYDVKM. The V end lost 4 bases, the J end lost 15 bases, and 13 bases lay between the germline ends. CDR3 in DNA: TGTGCCAGCAGTTCCACCCTTAAGAGGTTCTTC. Encoded protein: CASSSTLKRFF.

This clone occurred a few times. This chain links TRBV5-1 with TRBJ1-4; TRBD1 matches at 7 bases. Unmatched junction bases numbered 8, after V lost 4 bases and J lost 8 bases. Looked up from germline, CDR1 is SGHRS and CDR2 is YFSETQ. The CDR3 spans 14 residues. CDR3 DNA: TGCGCCAGCAGCCCGACAGGGCCGGGGGAAAAACTGTTTTTT. Amino acid sequence: CASSPTGPGEKLFF.

This chain connects TRBV7-6 to TRBJ2-2; 13 positions agree with TRBD2. The V gene's germline CDR1 is SGHVS and CDR2 FNYEAQ. This CDR3 contains 16 residues. V gave up 5 bases and J gave up 6 bases; unmatched junction bases: 6. Written as DNA, the CDR3 is TGTGCCAGCAGCCCCCAGGGACTAGCGGGATCCGGGGAGCTGTTTTTT. Residues: CASSPQGLAGSGELFF.

The sample holds one count of this clone. The chain combines TRBV29-1 with TRBJ2-1; D is perhaps TRBD2 (6 bases). This CDR3 has 13 amino acids. From germline, CDR1 is SQVTM and CDR2 ANQGSEA. Trimming cost V 4 bases and J 7 bases, with 14 bases left between them. The chain's CDR3 is CSVADGSWNEQFF. As DNA, the CDR3 is TGCAGCGTTGCGGACGGGAGTTGGAATGAGCAGTTCTTC.

The rearrangement joins TRBV11-1 to TRBJ1-1; TRBD1 is a possible D gene (5 bases). The CDR3 covers 15 residues. Between the trimmed V and J ends, which lost 2 bases and 5 bases, there was a span of 15 bases. In germline, CDR1 is SGHAT, CDR2 FQDESV (reference sequence). Written as DNA, the CDR3 is TGTGCCAGCAGCTTACTTGACAGTATTGGGACTGAAGCTTTCTTT. This gives the protein CASSLLDSIGTEAFF.

This clone has just a few counts. The CDR3 region has the DNA TGCGCCAGCAGCACTATGGGTACTGGCTACACCTTC. It yields the protein CASSTMGTGYTF. The V and J genes are TRBV4-3 and TRBJ1-2; no clear D gene. Trimming shortened V by 5 bases and J by 7 bases, and 11 bases separated the two germline ends. Germline CDR1 is LGHNA and CDR2 is YSLEER. This CDR3 comprises 12 residues.

The V and J genes are TRBV7-9 and TRBJ1-2; 8 bases agree with TRBD1. Trimming cost V 5 bases and J 0 bases; bases outside gene matches: 8. This CDR3 region has 16 residues. Looked up from germline, CDR1 is SEHNR and CDR2 is FQNEAQ (reference sequence). This CDR3 reads CASSKLTGGANYGYTF. DNA for the CDR3: TGTGCCAGCAGCAAATTAACAGGGGGGGCTAACTATGGCTACACCTTC.

The chain combines TRBV6-5 with TRBJ2-1; D is undetermined. The CDR3 spans 12 residues. Between the trimmed V and J ends, which lost 5 bases and 6 bases, there was a span of 8 bases. Germline V gene lookup returns CDR1 MNHEY and CDR2 SVGAGI. CDR3 nucleotides: TGTGCCAGCAGTGCAGCTAGCAATGAGCAGTTCTTC. Translating gives CASSAASNEQFF.